The 23 T cell receptor beta chains below come from one sample, sequenced in a study of CD8 T cells in Susac syndrome. Random hexamers were used to reverse transcribe 0.5 to 1 ug of RNA. TCRdb passed the immunoSEQ multiplex PCR reads through MiXCR, listing each CDR3 protein once. The sample has around 130,000 distinct CDR3 sequences; 94% are singletons. The specimen was CD4+ T cells from PBMCs. Receptors originate from a human donor in good health.

The chain is built from TRBV11-2 and TRBJ2-1; either TRBD1 or TRBD2 may supply D (5 bases each). CDR3 length equals 12 residues. Trimming removed 6 bases at V and 10 bases at J, with 13 bases between. The germline CDR1 and CDR2 sequences are SGHAT and FQNNGV. The CDR3 DNA reads as TGTGCCAGCAGGGGGGAGTCGGGGGAGCAGTTCTTC. This encodes CASRGESGEQFF.

This sequence joins TRBV12-3 or TRBV12-4 and TRBJ2-3; D is ambiguous. The V and J ends lost 6 bases and 6 bases respectively, with 10 bases between them. The CDR3 runs to 12 residues. Here the CDR3 reads CASSLTEDTQYF. For the CDR3, the DNA is TGTGCCAGCAGCTTAACAGAGGATACGCAGTATTTT.

The genes are TRBV7-9 and TRBJ2-7; no definite D call. The V gene's germline CDR1 is SEHNR and CDR2 FQNEAQ (reference sequence). CDR3 length: 15 amino acids. V was pared by 3 bases and J by 2 bases, with 14 bases between. This CDR3 reads CASSFEHGMAYEQYF. As DNA, the CDR3 is TGTGCCAGCAGCTTCGAACACGGAATGGCCTACGAGCAGTACTTC.

V is TRBV20-1 and J is TRBJ2-5, with D uncertain. The CDR3 runs to 15 residues. V gave up 3 bases and J gave up 1 base, with 15 bases separating them. Germline V lookup: CDR1 DFQATT, CDR2 SNEGSKA (reference sequence). CDR3 DNA sequence: TGCAGTGCTAGTAGGGTCGGCCAGGTCCAAGAGACCCAGTACTTC. It codes for CSASRVGQVQETQYF.

CDR3 DNA: TGTGCCAGCAGGCTAGCGGGAGCCCACAATGAGCAGTTCTTC. Translated: CASRLAGAHNEQFF. This chain links TRBV12-3 or TRBV12-4 with TRBJ2-1; 10 bases fit TRBD2. The CDR3 runs to 14 residues. Trimming cost V 6 bases and J 5 bases; bases outside gene matches: 4.

This clonotype was recorded only once. This sequence joins TRBV7-8 and TRBJ2-3; TRBD1 agrees at 10 bases. V shed 4 bases, J shed 3 bases, and the junction held 13 bases outside the gene matches. The germline CDR1 and CDR2 sequences are SGHVS and FQNEAQ. This CDR3 contains 18 residues. The CDR3 loop is CASSSQPGTGARTDTQYF. The CDR3 DNA reads TGTGCCAGCAGCTCCCAACCCGGGACAGGGGCTCGAACAGATACGCAGTATTTT.

V is TRBV30 and J is TRBJ2-7; D is possibly TRBD2 (7 bases). V lost 2 bases and J lost 6, with 17 bases in between. The CDR3 totals 14 residues. Germline loops: CDR1 GTSNPN, CDR2 SVGIG (reference sequence). CDR3 sequence: CAWSRGGGPGEQYF. The CDR3, as DNA: TGTGCCTGGAGTCGGGGCGGGGGCCCCGGCGAGCAGTACTTC.

The rearrangement links TRBV5-4 to TRBJ2-5; tentatively, D is TRBD2 (7 bases). CDR1 is SGHNT and CDR2 is YYREEE in the germline V gene (reference sequence). This CDR3 has 17 residues. Trimming removed 1 base at V and 4 bases at J, with 20 bases between. CDR3 region: CASSLPTGGGRPETQYF. Written as DNA, the CDR3 is TGTGCCAGCAGCTTGCCCACTGGGGGCGGGAGACCAGAGACCCAGTACTTC.

This chain joins TRBV2 and TRBJ2-3, with D uncertain. Germline loops: CDR1 SNHLY, CDR2 FYNNEI. Trimming left V 7 bases short and J 3 bases short, with 11 bases between. The CDR3 contains 13 residues. The CDR3 DNA reads TGTGCCAGCACGCCGGACGCAACAGATACGCAGTATTTT. It specifies CASTPDATDTQYF.

This chain joins TRBV30 and TRBJ2-7; D remains unclear. V lost 1 base, J lost 2 bases, and 9 bases lay in between. The CDR3 sequence is 13 residues long. The V gene's germline CDR1 is GTSNPN and CDR2 SVGIG (reference sequence). The CDR3 here is CAWSGVAPYEQYF. The CDR3 DNA is TGTGCCTGGAGTGGTGTGGCCCCCTACGAGCAGTACTTC.

The chain couples TRBV6-6 to TRBJ1-5; no clear D gene. The CDR3 is made up of 14 amino acids. With 1 base removed from V and 5 bases from J, the gap between germline ends came to 9 bases. Germline V gene lookup returns CDR1 MNHNY and CDR2 SVGAGI (reference sequence). The CDR3 sequence is CASSYWSGYQPQHF. The DNA of the CDR3 is TGTGCCAGCAGTTACTGGTCAGGTTATCAGCCCCAGCATTTT.

This clonotype was seen once. The rearrangement uses TRBV29-1 and TRBJ2-1; 8 bases map to TRBD2. Germline CDR1 reads SQVTM; CDR2 reads ANQGSEA. V trimming: 0 bases; J trimming: 10 bases; junction bases outside the gene matches: 2. The CDR3 spans 12 residues. The CDR3 nucleotides read TGCAGCGTTGAAGAGGTAGCGGGAGAGCAGTTCTTC. Encoded protein: CSVEEVAGEQFF.

The rearrangement uses TRBV7-3 and TRBJ2-3; no definite D call. The CDR3 runs 14 residues. Germline CDR1 is SGHTA and CDR2 is FQGTGA. V lost 2 bases and J lost 0, with 6 bases in between. The CDR3 here is CASSLGLSTDTQYF. The CDR3 DNA sequence: TGTGCCAGCAGCTTAGGGCTGAGCACAGATACGCAGTATTTT.

V gene TRBV27 combines with J gene TRBJ1-1; D possibly corresponds to TRBD1 (6 bases). Trimming left V 4 bases short and J 10 bases short, with 22 bases between. Germline CDR1 is MNHEY and CDR2 is SMNVEV (reference sequence). The CDR3 totals 15 residues. CDR3 sequence reads: CASSSPGASLKGAFF. CDR3 sequence (DNA): TGTGCCAGCAGTTCCCCGGGGGCTTCCTTGAAGGGAGCTTTCTTT.

V is TRBV5-1 and J is TRBJ2-1; TRBD1 matches 8 bases. V gave up 4 bases and J gave up 0 bases; unmatched junction bases: 6. CDR3 length: 16 amino acids. Per the germline V gene, CDR1 is SGHRS and CDR2 is YFSETQ. CDR3 region: CASSMTGDSSYNEQFF. Written as DNA, the CDR3 is TGCGCCAGCAGCATGACAGGGGATAGCTCCTACAATGAGCAGTTCTTC.

V gene TRBV29-1 combines with J gene TRBJ1-2; 9 nucleotides align to TRBD1. V gave up 3 bases and J gave up 4 bases; unmatched junction bases: 6. In germline, CDR1 is SQVTM, CDR2 ANQGSEA. The CDR3 loop spans 14 amino acids. Here the CDR3 reads CSVDPTGGLYGYTF. In DNA form, the CDR3 reads TGCAGCGTTGATCCTACAGGGGGCCTCTATGGCTACACCTTC.

The chain has TRBV6-2 or TRBV6-3 and TRBJ2-4; perhaps D is TRBD1 or TRBD2 (6 bases each). The V and J ends lost 11 bases and 12 bases respectively, with 23 bases between them. CDR3 size: 13 residues. From germline, CDR1 is MNHEY and CDR2 SVGEGT. The CDR3 spells CASDGGAAGSQYF. The CDR3 DNA sequence: TGTGCCTCCGACGGGGGCGCCGCAGGTAGTCAGTACTTC.

This chain joins TRBV7-9 and TRBJ1-5; D unclear. Germline loops: CDR1 SEHNR, CDR2 FQNEAQ (reference sequence). The CDR3 is made up of 15 amino acids. Trimming took 5 bases from V and 5 from J, leaving 16 bases between them. CDR3 protein: CASSPETVVDQPQHF. CDR3 nucleotide sequence: TGTGCCAGCAGCCCAGAGACGGTGGTCGATCAGCCCCAGCATTTT.

V is TRBV4-3 and J is TRBJ2-2; no firm D call. The CDR3 sequence is 14 residues long. The germline V gene has CDR1 LGHNA and CDR2 YSLEER. The V end was cut by 1 base, the J end by 3 bases, with 6 bases between. The CDR3 loop is CASSQGTHTGELFF. CDR3 in DNA: TGCGCCAGCAGCCAAGGGACCCACACCGGGGAGCTGTTTTTT.

The V and J genes are TRBV6-5 and TRBJ2-1; 12 nucleotides line up with TRBD2. CDR1 is MNHEY, CDR2 SVGAGI, per germline. The length of the CDR3 is 14 residues. The ends lost 7 bases at V and 4 bases at J; junction bases unmatched: 2. The CDR3 region is CASMGLAGYNEQFF. The CDR3 coding sequence is TGTGCCAGCATGGGACTAGCGGGTTACAATGAGCAGTTCTTC.

This chain uses TRBV2 with TRBJ2-5; the match to TRBD2 covers 8 bases. V shed 7 bases and J 2 bases; nucleotides not matched to a gene: 15. The CDR3 covers 17 residues. Germline CDR1 is SNHLY and CDR2 is FYNNEI. Here the CDR3 DNA reads TGTGCCAGCACTCGGGTAGCGGGACCCTCTACTCAAGAGACCCAGTACTTC. It encodes CASTRVAGPSTQETQYF. The full variable domain, its missing parts supplied by reference TRBV2 and TRBJ2-5, is EPEVTQTPSHQVTQMGQEVILRCVPISNHLYFYWYRQILGQKVEFLVSFYNNEISEKSEIFDDQFSVERPDGSNFTLKIRSTKLEDSAMYFCASTRVAGPSTQETQYFGPGTRLLVL.

This clonotype showed up just a few times. V gene TRBV27 combines with J gene TRBJ1-2, with 9 bases fitting TRBD1. In germline, CDR1 is MNHEY, CDR2 SMNVEV (reference sequence). The J segment lost 8 bases and the V segment lost 5 bases, leaving 15 bases of the junction unmatched. The CDR3 length is 16 residues. DNA of the CDR3: TGTGCCAGCAGTCCCCTGGACGCCGGGACAGGGAAAGGCTACACCTTC. Translating it yields CASSPLDAGTGKGYTF.

The rearrangement links TRBV20-1 to TRBJ2-5; 8 positions match TRBD1. This CDR3 contains 12 residues. Germline values: CDR1 DFQATT, CDR2 SNEGSKA (reference sequence). Trimming removed 6 bases from V and 5 bases from J; junction bases left unmatched: 5. The CDR3 DNA reads as TGCAGTGCCGACAGGGGAACGGAGACCCAGTACTTC. Protein product: CSADRGTETQYF.